Listed below are T cell receptor beta chains from one sample, sequenced in a study of T cell repertoires in cytomegalovirus infection. Using its own MiXCR run on the reads, TCRdb lists one record per CDR3 protein. Of around 530,000 distinct CDR3 sequences in the sample, more than 25% were seen once. Input material: PBMCs. All receptors derive from a human donor in good health (CMV status not recorded). Some clones in this sample may be carry-over from other donors' samples. The CDR3 runs from the conserved cysteine through the conserved F or W. A D gene is named only where the DNA matches it firmly. The listing skips clone size in some rows; elsewhere it reads once, few, many or a size class.

>.|TRBV6-2/TRBV6-3|.|TRBJ2-1
CASTVVKRRTWEFF
TGTGCCAGCACAGTAGTTAAACGAAGGACGTGGGAGTTCTTC
>.|TRBV6-2/TRBV6-3|.|TRBJ2-1
CASSTRGLAGMQFF
TGTGCCAGCAGCACCAGGGGGCTAGCGGGAATGCAGTTCTTC
>TRBD2|TRBV29-1|few|TRBJ2-5
CSVDAGGPYETQYF
TGCAGCGTTGACGCGGGAGGGCCTTATGAGACCCAGTACTTC
>.|TRBV19|.|TRBJ2-3
CASSIDTGTSTDTQYF
TGTGCCAGTAGTATAGATACAGGGACTAGCACAGATACGCAGTATTTT
>.|TRBV27|few|TRBJ2-7
CASSLSARYEQYF
TGTGCCAGCAGTTTGTCTGCCAGGTACGAGCAGTACTTC
>.|TRBV12-3/TRBV12-4|.|TRBJ2-7
CASSLAQYEQYF
TGTGCCAGCAGTTTAGCCCAATACGAGCAGTACTTC
>.|TRBV7-2|many|TRBJ1-1
CASSRITKNTEAFF
TGTGCCAGCAGCCGTATCACAAAGAACACTGAAGCTTTCTTT
>.|TRBV7-2|few|TRBJ1-1
CASSLFSGGAFF
TGTGCCAGCAGCTTATTTTCGGGGGGGGCTTTCTTT
>.|TRBV20-1|.|TRBJ2-1
CSARVPGRLKQFF
TGCAGTGCTAGAGTCCCCGGAAGACTCAAGCAGTTCTTC
>.|TRBV6-2/TRBV6-3|.|TRBJ2-7
CASSFQGTSSYEQYF
TGTGCCAGCAGTTTTCAAGGAACCAGCTCCTACGAGCAGTACTTC
>TRBD2|TRBV7-2|.|TRBJ2-7
CASSLVGSGYSSYEQYF
TGTGCCAGCAGCTTAGTCGGTAGCGGGTATAGCTCCTACGAGCAGTACTTC
>TRBD1|TRBV6-5|.|TRBJ1-2
CASSYDRGHGYTF
TGTGCCAGCAGTTACGACAGGGGCCATGGCTACACCTTC
>.|TRBV10-3|.|TRBJ2-7
CAISSPGEYEQYF
TGTGCCATCAGTTCCCCGGGGGAGTACGAGCAGTACTTC
>.|TRBV28|few|TRBJ2-4
CASSPPGPLSSIQYF
TGTGCCAGCAGTCCCCCGGGCCCCCTATCGAGCATTCAGTACTTC
>TRBD1|TRBV12-3/TRBV12-4|many|TRBJ1-2
CASSQGQLYGYTF
TGTGCCAGCAGTCAGGGACAGCTCTATGGCTACACCTTC
>TRBD1|TRBV6-7|.|TRBJ1-2
CASSSKSYWTGKNGYTF
TGTGCCAGCAGTTCCAAATCTTACTGGACAGGGAAGAATGGCTACACCTTC
>TRBD1|TRBV4-3|.|TRBJ1-4
CASSQGQGGFNEKLFF
TGCGCCAGCAGCCAAGGACAGGGTGGTTTTAATGAAAAACTGTTTTTT
>.|TRBV15|.|TRBJ1-2
CATREPPNYGYTF
TGTGCCACCCGGGAGCCACCTAACTATGGCTACACCTTC
>.|TRBV29-1|.|TRBJ2-3
CSGGGGSTDTQYF
TGCAGCGGCGGGGGCGGTAGCACAGATACGCAGTATTTT
>.|TRBV6-2/TRBV6-3|.|TRBJ2-2
CASSDTSNTGELFF
TGTGCCAGCAGCGACACTTCGAACACCGGGGAGCTGTTTTTT
>TRBD1|TRBV7-2|many|TRBJ1-2
CASSLPQQGAYGYTF
TGTGCCAGCAGCCTCCCACAACAGGGGGCCTATGGCTACACCTTC
>.|TRBV27|.|TRBJ2-5
CASSLSNRGSGETQYF
TGTGCCAGCAGTTTATCTAACCGGGGCTCAGGGGAGACCCAGTACTTC
>.|TRBV6-2/TRBV6-3|few|TRBJ1-5
CASRLISNQPQHF
TGTGCCAGCAGGCTGATTAGCAATCAGCCCCAGCATTTT
>.|TRBV5-4|.|TRBJ1-2
CASSGGLGGSAGYTF
TGTGCCAGCAGCGGGGGACTCGGCGGCTCGGCTGGCTACACCTTC
>.|TRBV28|many|TRBJ1-1
CASSSGSTEAFF
TGTGCCAGCAGTTCAGGGAGCACTGAAGCTTTCTTT
>.|TRBV7-8|many|TRBJ2-7
CASSLESGRGSYEQYF
TGTGCCAGCAGCTTAGAGTCAGGGCGGGGCTCCTACGAGCAGTACTTC
>TRBD1|TRBV7-2|few|TRBJ1-2
CARLQGAHGYTF
TGTGCCAGATTACAGGGGGCGCATGGCTACACCTTC
>.|TRBV6-6|.|TRBJ2-6
CASSPYIRLDGHGANVLTF
TGTGCCAGCAGTCCCTATATTAGGCTTGACGGTCATGGGGCCAACGTCCTGACTTTC
>.|TRBV12-3/TRBV12-4|few|TRBJ1-2
CASSFGRAGYTF
TGTGCCAGCAGTTTCGGTAGGGCTGGCTACACCTTC
>.|TRBV10-2|.|TRBJ1-3
CASRHSGNTIYF
TGCGCCAGCCGGCACTCTGGAAACACCATATATTTT
>.|TRBV6-5|once|TRBJ1-5
CASRKNQRGQPQHF
TGTGCCAGCAGAAAAAACCAAAGGGGGCAGCCCCAGCATTTT
>TRBD1|TRBV7-9|.|TRBJ1-2
CASSQTDRGQNGYTF
TGTGCCAGCAGCCAGACTGACAGGGGGCAAAATGGCTACACCTTC
>.|TRBV12-3/TRBV12-4|many|TRBJ1-6
CASSFRGGSPLHF
TGTGCCAGCAGTTTTCGGGGTGGCTCACCCCTCCACTTT
>TRBD2|TRBV11-3|.|TRBJ2-5
CASSLGASGRRETQYF
TGTGCCAGCAGCTTAGGAGCTAGCGGGAGACGAGAGACCCAGTACTTC
>.|TRBV5-1|.|TRBJ2-5
CASSLEWGRETQYF
TGCGCCAGCAGCTTGGAGTGGGGGCGGGAGACCCAGTACTTC
>.|TRBV11-2|few|TRBJ2-1
CASSLVLQENGANEQFF
TGTGCCAGCAGCTTAGTTTTACAGGAAAACGGGGCCAATGAGCAGTTCTTC
>.|TRBV7-9|many|TRBJ2-6
CASSPGWAGANVLTF
TGTGCCAGCAGCCCAGGATGGGCTGGGGCCAACGTCCTGACTTTC
>TRBD1|TRBV12-3/TRBV12-4|.|TRBJ1-1
CASSFGGQVVLRTEAFF
TGTGCCAGCTCATTTGGGGGACAGGTGGTTTTGCGCACTGAAGCTTTCTTT
>.|TRBV12-3/TRBV12-4|few|TRBJ2-6
CASSFAAALRANVLTF
TGTGCCAGCAGTTTCGCGGCCGCCCTACGGGCCAACGTCCTGACTTTC